What follows are 22 T cell receptor beta chains derived from one specimen sequenced in a study of early T cells in non-severe SARS-CoV-2 infection. Each CDR3 protein is one row after TCRdb ran MiXCR on the 5' RACE reads. The sample includes tens of thousands of distinct CDR3 sequences, 8.5% to 10% of them seen just once. Sequenced material: whole blood. The receptor source for this set is an adult who was a healthcare worker with PCR-confirmed SARS-CoV-2 infection or an uninfected control (not recorded which).

This clonotype came up many times. The chain employs TRBV7-6 and TRBJ2-2, with 10 bases aligning to TRBD2. Germline V gene sequence: CDR1 SGHVS, CDR2 FNYEAQ. Trimming removed 5 bases from V and 4 bases from J; junction bases left unmatched: 10. This CDR3 comprises 17 residues. The CDR3: CASSNSPGLATTGELFF. The CDR3, as DNA: TGTGCCAGCAGCAATTCTCCGGGACTAGCGACCACCGGGGAGCTGTTTTTT.

This clonotype was observed a few times. This sequence joins TRBV3-1 and TRBJ2-5; TRBD1 is a possible D gene (6 bases). This CDR3 has 16 amino acids. Trimming removed 1 base at V and 2 bases at J, with 14 bases between. The germline CDR1 and CDR2 sequences are LGHDT and YNNKEL (reference sequence). The CDR3 spells CASSQGDTYRQETQYF. CDR3 nucleotide sequence: TGTGCCAGCAGCCAAGGGGACACCTATAGACAAGAGACCCAGTACTTC.

This clonotype came up many times. The rearrangement links TRBV30 to TRBJ2-1; no definite D call. Trimming removed 1 base at V and 13 bases at J, with 14 bases between. Germline CDR1 GTSNPN, CDR2 SVGIG (reference sequence). This CDR3 is 12 amino acids long. CDR3 in amino acids: CAWSGSVDGQFF. For the CDR3, the DNA is TGTGCCTGGAGTGGGTCTGTGGACGGACAGTTCTTC.

V gene TRBV7-2 combines with J gene TRBJ2-1, with TRBD2 matching over 10 bases. With V trimmed by 6 bases and J by 1 base, 15 bases remained unmatched. The CDR3 extends over 19 amino acids. Germline V gene lookup returns CDR1 SGHTA and CDR2 FQGNSA. CDR3 DNA: TGTGCCAGCAGGTCGAATGGGCTAGCGGGAGAAACTTCCTACAATGAGCAGTTCTTC. Residues: CASRSNGLAGETSYNEQFF.

This clonotype was detected ten times or more. The chain uses TRBV20-1 and TRBJ2-7; 9 bases are a match to TRBD1. The CDR3 has 14 residues. J lost 1 base, V lost 5 bases, and 6 bases had no gene match. CDR1 is DFQATT and CDR2 is SNEGSKA in the germline V gene (reference sequence). CDR3 nucleotide sequence: TGCAGTGCTCATGACAGGGGGTATTCCTACGAGCAGTACTTC. It translates to CSAHDRGYSYEQYF.

This clonotype was seen many times. The chain couples TRBV6-5 to TRBJ2-1; no clear D. V lost 0 bases, J lost 5 bases, and 14 bases lay in between. The CDR3 has 16 residues. Germline CDR1 MNHEY, CDR2 SVGAGI. This CDR3 is CASSYSVLEQNNEQFF. CDR3 nucleotide sequence: TGTGCCAGCAGTTACTCGGTCCTGGAGCAAAACAATGAGCAGTTCTTC.

This clonotype was counted between two and nine times. The chain combines TRBV2 with TRBJ1-3; no reliable D call. Trimming left V 1 base short and J 2 bases short, with 9 bases between. Germline values: CDR1 SNHLY, CDR2 FYNNEI. The CDR3 spans 15 residues. This chain's CDR3 is CASSEEGLAGNTIYF. The CDR3 DNA reads as TGTGCCAGCAGTGAAGAGGGTTTGGCTGGAAACACCATATATTTT.

The rearrangement joins TRBV3-1 to TRBJ2-7; TRBD2 matches at 7 bases. The CDR3 consists of 15 residues. J was trimmed by 0 bases and V by 4 bases; bases with no gene match: 6. The germline V gene has CDR1 LGHDT and CDR2 YNNKEL (reference sequence). The CDR3 here is CASSRSSGLSYEQYF. CDR3 coding DNA: TGTGCCAGCAGCCGTTCTAGCGGACTCTCCTACGAGCAGTACTTC.

This clonotype occurred many times. V and J are TRBV20-1 and TRBJ2-1; tentatively, D is TRBD2 (5 bases). Germline V gene data show CDR1 as DFQATT and CDR2 as SNEGSKA (reference sequence). The CDR3 consists of 11 residues. Trimming shortened V by 6 bases and J by 9 bases, and 12 bases separated the two germline ends. CDR3 protein: CSAPREIEQFF. The CDR3 DNA follows: TGCAGTGCGCCCCGGGAAATTGAGCAGTTCTTC.

Many counts were recorded for this clonotype. This sequence joins TRBV27 and TRBJ1-1; 8 bases line up with TRBD1. CDR1 and CDR2 (germline): MNHEY, SMNVEV (reference sequence). The CDR3 has 14 amino acids. V lost 4 bases, J lost 7 bases, and 8 bases stayed unmatched. CDR3 in amino acids: CASSYRQGNFEAFF. CDR3 bases: TGTGCCAGCAGTTATCGACAGGGGAATTTTGAAGCTTTCTTT.

This clonotype was found a few times. The chain joins TRBV27 to TRBJ2-7, with D tentatively TRBD2 (6 bases). Germline lookup yields CDR1 MNHEY and CDR2 SMNVEV (reference sequence). The CDR3 is 15 residues long. V shed 0 bases and J shed 3 bases, with 12 bases lying between them. The CDR3 DNA follows: TGTGCCAGCAGTTTATCCAGGGAGGAGGTCTACGAGCAGTACTTC. Translation: CASSLSREEVYEQYF.

This clonotype was picked up a small number of times. This rearrangement joins TRBV6-6 to TRBJ1-6; the match to TRBD1 covers 9 bases. Germline V gene data show CDR1 as MNHNY and CDR2 as SVGAGI (reference sequence). The CDR3 is 16 amino acids. V trimming: 6 bases; J trimming: 6 bases; junction bases outside the gene matches: 9. The CDR3 spells CASSRQRTGANSPLHF. CDR3 bases: TGTGCCAGCAGCCGCCAAAGGACAGGGGCTAATTCACCCCTCCACTTT.

This sequence joins TRBV15 and TRBJ2-3; 7 bases fit TRBD2. The V and J ends lost 0 bases and 2 bases, in that order; junction bases with no gene match: 17. The germline V gene has CDR1 LNHNV and CDR2 YYDKDF (reference sequence). The CDR3 sequence is 20 residues long. The DNA for the CDR3 is TGTGCCACCAGCAGAGAGGCGGGAGAGCTCAGGGCTCTAACCACAGATACGCAGTATTTT. Its protein product is CATSREAGELRALTTDTQYF.

The chain uses TRBV5-4 and TRBJ1-6; D is undetermined. Trimming pared 5 bases from V and 7 bases from J, leaving 10 bases between. This CDR3 region has 13 residues. Germline-derived CDR1 and CDR2 are SGHNT and YYREEE (reference sequence). This chain's CDR3 is CASRSIRNSPLHF. The CDR3 DNA sequence: TGTGCCAGCAGATCTATCAGAAATTCACCCCTCCACTTT. The variable domain in full, completed from reference TRBV5-4 and TRBJ1-6, reads ETGVTQSPTHLIKTRGQQVTLRCSSQSGHNTVSWYQQALGQGPQFIFQYYREEENGRGNFPPRFSGLQFPNYSSELNVNALELDDSALYLCASRSIRNSPLHFGNGTRLTVT.

The chain carries TRBV12-3 or TRBV12-4 and TRBJ2-6, with D unresolved. The CDR3 sequence is 13 residues long. Trimming cost V 4 bases and J 1 base, with 2 bases left between them. CDR3 sequence: CASSSSGANVLTF. Written as DNA, the CDR3 is TGTGCCAGCAGTTCATCTGGGGCCAACGTCCTGACTTTC.

The gene calls are TRBV5-1 and TRBJ1-1; 7 bases fit TRBD1. Germline CDR1 is SGHRS and CDR2 is YFSETQ. V lost 5 bases, J lost 4 bases, and 8 bases stayed unmatched. This CDR3 comprises 14 residues. The CDR3 loop is CASSDIQGSTEAFF. The CDR3 DNA sequence: TGCGCCAGCAGTGACATACAGGGGAGCACTGAAGCTTTCTTT.

Note on this clonotype: A read error is possible here, since a much larger clone lies one base away. V usage is TRBV10-3 and J usage is TRBJ1-5; D call uncertain. This CDR3 is 15 amino acids long. In germline, CDR1 is ENHRY, CDR2 SYGVKD. CDR3 loop: CAISEQRNSIQPQHF. The CDR3 nucleotides are TGTGCCATCAGTGAACAGAGAAATAGCATTCAGCCCCAGCATTTT.

Regarding this clonotype: This sequence may be a read error, since a much larger clone differs from it by one base. The V and J genes are TRBV5-1 and TRBJ2-6, with D perhaps TRBD1 (5 bases). There are 16 residues in the CDR3. The V gene's germline CDR1 is SGHRS and CDR2 YFSETQ. The CDR3 bases are TGCGCCAGCAGCTTGCCGGGTTCCTCTGGGGCCAACGCCCTGACTTTC. Its protein product is CASSLPGSSGANALTF.

This clonotype was seen at least ten times. The V gene is TRBV7-6, the J gene TRBJ1-5; weak D call: TRBD1 (5 bases). CDR3 size: 14 residues. Germline CDR1 is SGHVS and CDR2 is FNYEAQ. Trimming cost V 4 bases and J 9 bases, with 16 bases left between them. In DNA form, the CDR3 reads TGTGCCAGCAGCTCCCGGGACGGAGCGAGGCCCCAGCATTTT. It yields the protein CASSSRDGARPQHF.

A few counts support this clonotype. V is TRBV20-1 and J is TRBJ2-3; TRBD2 matches at 7 bases. In germline, CDR1 is DFQATT, CDR2 SNEGSKA (reference sequence). This CDR3 spans 14 amino acids. With V trimmed by 1 base and J by 4 bases, 5 bases remained unmatched. The DNA of the CDR3 is TGCAGTGCTAGAGGGAAAGCGGGGCCAGATACGCAGTATTTT. The encoded protein is CSARGKAGPDTQYF.

The chain joins TRBV5-4 to TRBJ1-2; perhaps TRBD1 as D (5 bases). Germline CDR1 SGHNT, CDR2 YYREEE (reference sequence). The CDR3 spans 15 residues. Trimming pared 0 bases from V and 2 bases from J, leaving 11 bases between. The CDR3 nucleotides are TGTGCCAGCAGCTTGGGTGACAGACTAAACTATGGCTACACCTTC. The encoded protein is CASSLGDRLNYGYTF.

This clonotype occurred many times. J is TRBJ2-7 and V is TRBV6-5; D is perhaps TRBD1 (5 bases). The ends were cut back, 2 bases at V and 2 bases at J, with 13 bases in the middle. This CDR3 spans 15 amino acids. Germline V gene lookup returns CDR1 MNHEY and CDR2 SVGAGI. The CDR3 here is CASSYRGASTYEQYF. As DNA, the CDR3 is TGTGCCAGCAGTTACAGGGGCGCCTCCACCTACGAGCAGTACTTC.